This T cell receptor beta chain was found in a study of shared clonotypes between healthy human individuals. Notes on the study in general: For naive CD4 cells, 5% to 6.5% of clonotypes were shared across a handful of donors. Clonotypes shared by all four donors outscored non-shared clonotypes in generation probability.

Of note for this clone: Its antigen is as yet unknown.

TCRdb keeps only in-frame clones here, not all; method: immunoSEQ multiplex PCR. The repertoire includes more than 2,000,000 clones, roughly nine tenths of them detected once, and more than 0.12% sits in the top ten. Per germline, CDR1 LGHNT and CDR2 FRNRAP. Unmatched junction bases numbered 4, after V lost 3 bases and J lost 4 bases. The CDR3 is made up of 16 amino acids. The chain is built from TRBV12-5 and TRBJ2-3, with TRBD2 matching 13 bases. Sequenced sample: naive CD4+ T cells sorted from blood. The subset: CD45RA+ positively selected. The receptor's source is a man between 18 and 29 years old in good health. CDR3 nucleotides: TGTGCTAGTGGTTTACTAGCGGGAGGGCCTCCAGATACGCAGTATTTT. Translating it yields CASGLLAGGPPDTQYF.